This TCR beta chain was observed in a study of T cell responses to AZD1222 COVID-19 vaccine. General study results and limits: Samples come after the peak T cell response, not at day 14.

This clone has only one observation. Its antigen is currently unknown. Method: immunoSEQ multiplex PCR; TCRdb's copy keeps in-frame clones and lacks some. The sample records tens of thousands of clones, 92% being singletons. Second-dose intervals near 4 or 12 weeks were combined. Germline V lookup: CDR1 SGHKS, CDR2 YYEKEE (reference sequence). This CDR3 is 19 amino acids long. V gave up 0 bases and J gave up 2 bases; unmatched junction bases: 13. V is TRBV5-5 and J is TRBJ2-3, with TRBD1 matching 9 bases. The specimen comprised peripheral blood, sampled 28 days after the second AZD1222 dose. This clonotype was sampled from an adult who received the AZD1222 COVID-19 vaccine. The CDR3 sequence is CASSLAPTGQGFYTDTQYF. The CDR3 coding sequence is TGTGCCAGCAGCTTGGCCCCTACGGGACAGGGTTTTTACACAGATACGCAGTATTTT.